Below are 21 T cell receptor beta chains sequenced from a single sample in a study of long-term antiretroviral therapy in people with HIV (dated by TCRdb to 2022 to 2024). Sequencing of the TRB variable region was done with the immunoSEQ hsTCRB v3.0 assay at survey level resolution. The immuneACCESS repertoire file appears here via TCRdb, limited to in-frame rearrangements. These files lack a portion of the clones; in checked studies, under half of the deficit traces to unresolved V genes, and the cause of the others is not known. Counted in this sample were 35,000 to 40,000 clones; roughly 82% of them appeared once. About an eighth of the sample goes to the ten largest clones. The source material was unsorted PBMCs, sampled 0.3 years after starting antiretroviral therapy. The receptors here all came from a man aged 18 to 30 with HIV.

The chain carries TRBV5-1 and TRBJ2-3; D not certain. CDR1 and CDR2 from the germline V gene are SGHRS and YFSETQ. This CDR3 has 14 amino acids. V lost 4 bases, J lost 5 bases, and 14 bases lay in between. In DNA, the CDR3 is TGCGCCAGCAGCCTAGACTCTTCAGGAGATACGCAGTATTTT. It encodes CASSLDSSGDTQYF.

This clone has just a few counts. The rearrangement uses TRBV2 and TRBJ2-1, with D unclear. The ends were cut back, 3 bases at V and 2 bases at J, with 11 bases in the middle. The germline CDR1 and CDR2 sequences are SNHLY and FYNNEI. CDR3 length equals 15 residues. The CDR3 region is CASSEVGQAYNEQFF. CDR3 bases: TGTGCCAGCAGTGAGGTGGGCCAGGCCTACAATGAGCAGTTCTTC. The full variable domain, its missing parts supplied by reference TRBV2 and TRBJ2-1, is EPEVTQTPSHQVTQMGQEVILRCVPISNHLYFYWYRQILGQKVEFLVSFYNNEISEKSEIFDDQFSVERPDGSNFTLKIRSTKLEDSAMYFCASSEVGQAYNEQFFGPGTRLTVL.

The chain carries TRBV28 and TRBJ1-2, with D possibly being TRBD1 (6 bases). Between the trimmed V and J ends, which lost 3 bases and 6 bases, there was a span of 11 bases. This CDR3 has 13 amino acids. Germline assignment: CDR1 MDHEN and CDR2 SYDVKM. The CDR3 coding sequence is TGTGCCAGCAGTTTCGCGGGGGCGCATGGCTACACCTTC. Its translation: CASSFAGAHGYTF.

This clone has just a few counts. The J gene is TRBJ2-3, the V gene TRBV10-1, with D unresolved. V lost 0 bases and J lost 1, with 5 bases in between. The CDR3 is 14 amino acids. The germline gives CDR1 WNHNN, CDR2 SYGVQD (reference sequence). The CDR3 loop is CASSESRGTDTQYF. The CDR3 bases are TGCGCCAGCAGTGAGTCCCGAGGCACAGATACGCAGTATTTT.

The rearrangement links TRBV9 to TRBJ1-4; no firm D call. CDR1 and CDR2 from the germline V gene are SGDLS and YYNGEE. This CDR3 comprises 14 residues. V was cut by 0 bases and J by 0 bases, with 3 bases left in between. CDR3 sequence reads: CASSVEATNEKLFF. In DNA, the CDR3 is TGTGCCAGCAGCGTAGAGGCAACTAATGAAAAACTGTTTTTT.

The J gene is TRBJ1-4, the V gene TRBV6-9, with D uncertain. CDR1 is MNHGY, CDR2 SVAAGI, per germline. The CDR3 has 9 residues. The V end was cut by 8 bases, the J end by 10 bases, with 5 bases between. CDR3: CASERKLFF. CDR3 nucleotides: TGTGCCAGCGAGAGAAAACTGTTTTTT.

The chain carries TRBV18 and TRBJ2-1; 14 positions agree with TRBD2. With 6 bases clipped from V and 8 bases from J, the junction kept 9 bases outside the gene matches. Germline V lookup: CDR1 KGHSH, CDR2 LQKENI. The CDR3 length is 16 residues. This CDR3 reads CASSSIRLAGGYEQFF. The DNA for the CDR3 is TGTGCCAGCTCGTCGATTCGACTAGCGGGAGGGTATGAGCAGTTCTTC.

This sequence joins TRBV4-3 and TRBJ2-3; D is possibly TRBD2 (6 bases). The germline V gene encodes CDR1 LGHNA and CDR2 YSLEER. The V end lost 5 bases, the J end lost 0 bases, and 15 bases lay between the germline ends. CDR3 length equals 16 residues. The CDR3 sequence: CASSAAPGTSTDTQYF. DNA for the CDR3: TGCGCCAGCAGCGCGGCCCCCGGGACTAGCACAGATACGCAGTATTTT.

This chain uses TRBV9 with TRBJ1-1; possibly TRBD1 for D (5 bases). Germline CDR1 and CDR2: SGDLS and YYNGEE. The CDR3 has 15 residues. Trimming took 0 bases from V and 0 from J, leaving 9 bases between them. The CDR3 bases are TGTGCCAGCAGCGTAGGGGGCTCCATGAACACTGAAGCTTTCTTT. Its translation is CASSVGGSMNTEAFF.

The genes are TRBV2 and TRBJ2-3; 8 bases agree with TRBD2. The CDR3 is 15 residues long. Germline-derived CDR1 and CDR2 are SNHLY and FYNNEI. Losses at the gene ends were 6 bases for V and 4 bases for J; bases not matched to a gene: 9. The CDR3 DNA sequence: TGTGCCAGCAGAACCGGGACTAGTATTGCAGATACGCAGTATTTT. Translating it yields CASRTGTSIADTQYF.

This clone came up once. The chain links TRBV11-3 to TRBJ1-1; no clear D gene. The germline CDR1 and CDR2 sequences are SGHNT and YENEEA. V lost 3 bases and J 3 bases, leaving 11 bases between the germline ends. The length of the CDR3 is 14 residues. The CDR3 sequence is CASSFLRRYTEAFF. Written as DNA, the CDR3 is TGTGCCAGCAGCTTCCTTAGGAGATACACTGAAGCTTTCTTT. The whole variable domain, filled in from reference TRBV11-3 and TRBJ1-1, reads EAGVVQSPRYKIIEKKQPVAFWCNPISGHNTLYWYLQNLGQGPELLIRYENEEAVDDSQLPKDRFSAERLKGVDSTLKIQPAELGDSAVYLCASSFLRRYTEAFFGQGTRLTVV.

CDR3 coding DNA: TGTGCCAGCAGCTTACAAGCGGGGAGGACAGATACGCAGTATTTT. Amino acids: CASSLQAGRTDTQYF. This chain uses TRBV7-8 with TRBJ2-3, with 7 bases aligning to TRBD2. The CDR3 loop spans 15 amino acids. Germline V lookup: CDR1 SGHVS, CDR2 FQNEAQ. V was clipped by 2 bases and J by 3 bases; unmatched bases: 5.

The chain uses TRBV20-1 and TRBJ1-1; D is unresolved. The CDR3 runs 8 residues. Germline V CDR1 and CDR2: DFQATT, SNEGSKA (reference sequence). Trimming shortened V by 6 bases and J by 11 bases, and 7 bases separated the two germline ends. The CDR3 region is CSAGGAFF. Written as DNA, the CDR3 is TGCAGTGCGGGTGGTGCTTTCTTT.

The rearrangement joins TRBV11-2 to TRBJ1-1; D gene unclear. CDR1 is SGHAT, CDR2 FQNNGV, per germline. There are 11 residues in the CDR3. The ends were cut back, 3 bases at V and 8 bases at J, with 7 bases in the middle. CDR3 in DNA: TGTGCCAGCAGCTTGGGGTCCGAAGCTTTCTTT. This sequence encodes CASSLGSEAFF. The entire variable domain, with the rest obtained from reference TRBV11-2 and TRBJ1-1, is as follows: EAGVAQSPRYKIIEKRQSVAFWCNPISGHATLYWYQQILGQGPKLLIQFQNNGVVDDSQLPKDRFSAERLKGVDSTLKIQPAKLEDSAVYLCASSLGSEAFFGQGTRLTVV.

The gene calls are TRBV27 and TRBJ2-7; 9 nucleotides match TRBD1. Germline V gene data show CDR1 as MNHEY and CDR2 as SMNVEV (reference sequence). The V and J ends lost 5 bases and 2 bases, in that order; junction bases with no gene match: 10. The CDR3 has 16 amino acids. The chain's CDR3 is CASSVQPGQGAYEQYF. CDR3 bases: TGTGCCAGCAGTGTACAACCGGGACAGGGTGCCTACGAGCAGTACTTC.

The count of this clone is one. The rearrangement joins TRBV4-1 to TRBJ2-1; D possibly corresponds to TRBD2 (6 bases). Germline V CDR1 and CDR2: MGHRA, YSYEKL. This CDR3 is built from 13 residues. Trimming took off 1 base at V and 9 bases at J, with 10 bases between the two ends. As DNA, the CDR3 is TGCGCCAGCAGCCAAGGTGGGGGAGGTGAGCAGTTCTTC. This codes for CASSQGGGGEQFF.

CDR3 sequence (DNA): TGTGCCTGGAGAAGAGGGGAGGTCACTGAAGCTTTCTTT. It codes for CAWRRGEVTEAFF. This chain links TRBV30 with TRBJ1-1, with a possible D match to TRBD1 (5 bases). Trimming removed 3 bases from V and 4 bases from J, with 12 bases in between. Germline CDR1 and CDR2: GTSNPN and SVGIG (reference sequence). This CDR3 contains 13 residues. Full variable domain (rest looked up from reference TRBV30 and TRBJ1-1): SQTIHQWPATLVQPVGSPLSLECTVEGTSNPNLYWYRQAAGRGLQLLFYSVGIGQISSEVPQNLSASRPQDRQFILSSKKLLLSDSGFYLCAWRRGEVTEAFFGQGTRLTVV.

This clone has only a few counts. Other DNA sequences in the sample encode the same CDR3. V is TRBV7-9 and J is TRBJ2-1, with D hard to call. The CDR3 spans 11 residues. V was cut by 2 bases and J by 8 bases, with 4 bases left in between. Germline CDR1 and CDR2: SEHNR and FQNEAQ (reference sequence). DNA of the CDR3: TGTGCCAGCAGCTTAAGGTATGAGCAGTTCTTC. Its translation is CASSLRYEQFF.

The chain carries TRBV9 and TRBJ2-2; D remains ambiguous. Germline CDR1 and CDR2: SGDLS and YYNGEE. The CDR3 contains 14 residues. The ends were cut back, 1 base at V and 2 bases at J, with 6 bases in the middle. The CDR3 coding sequence is TGTGCCAGCAGCGTAAACCATAACACCGGGGAGCTGTTTTTT. Encoded protein: CASSVNHNTGELFF.

The gene calls are TRBV5-1 and TRBJ2-1; 7 nucleotides agree with TRBD2. The V segment lost 0 bases and the J segment 3 bases; nucleotides outside the gene matches: 9. CDR3 length equals 17 residues. Looked up from germline, CDR1 is SGHRS and CDR2 is YFSETQ. CDR3 sequence: CASSLAGRGILYNEQFF. CDR3 nucleotide sequence: TGCGCCAGCAGCTTGGCAGGGCGGGGGATTCTCTACAATGAGCAGTTCTTC.

J is TRBJ1-4 and V is TRBV5-4, with 7 bases matching TRBD1. After removal of 4 bases from V and 8 bases from J, the junction contained 8 bases not matched to a gene. The germline gives CDR1 SGHNT, CDR2 YYREEE (reference sequence). The CDR3 totals 14 residues. For the CDR3, the DNA is TGTGCCAGCAGCAATCCGGGACAGAGGGAAAAACTGTTTTTT. Translating it yields CASSNPGQREKLFF.